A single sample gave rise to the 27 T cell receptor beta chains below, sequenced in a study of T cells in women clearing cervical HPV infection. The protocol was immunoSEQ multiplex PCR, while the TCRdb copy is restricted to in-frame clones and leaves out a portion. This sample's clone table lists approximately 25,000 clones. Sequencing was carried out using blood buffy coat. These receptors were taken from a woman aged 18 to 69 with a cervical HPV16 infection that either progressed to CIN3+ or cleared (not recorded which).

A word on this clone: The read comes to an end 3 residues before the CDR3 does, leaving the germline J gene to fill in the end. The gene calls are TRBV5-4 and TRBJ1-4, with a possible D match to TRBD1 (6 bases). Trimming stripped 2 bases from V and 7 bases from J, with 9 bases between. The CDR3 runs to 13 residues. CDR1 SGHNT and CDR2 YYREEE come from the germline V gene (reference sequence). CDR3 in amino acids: CASSLQGAEKLFF. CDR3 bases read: TGTGCCAGCAGCTTACAGGGCGCTGAAAAA.

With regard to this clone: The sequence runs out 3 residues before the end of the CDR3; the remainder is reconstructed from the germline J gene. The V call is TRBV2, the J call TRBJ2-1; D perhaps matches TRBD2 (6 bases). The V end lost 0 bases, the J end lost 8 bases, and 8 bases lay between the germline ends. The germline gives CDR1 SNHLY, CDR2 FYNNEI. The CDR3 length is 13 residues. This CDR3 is CASSEAGLYEQFF. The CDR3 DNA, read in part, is TGTGCCAGCAGTGAAGCGGGACTCTATGAG.

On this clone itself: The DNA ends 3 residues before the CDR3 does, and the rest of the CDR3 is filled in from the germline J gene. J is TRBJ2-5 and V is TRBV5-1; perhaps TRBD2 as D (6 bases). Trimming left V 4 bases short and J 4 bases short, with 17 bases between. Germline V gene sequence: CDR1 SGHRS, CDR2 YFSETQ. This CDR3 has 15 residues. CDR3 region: CASSPSEGRGETQYF. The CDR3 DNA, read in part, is TGCGCCAGCAGCCCCTCGGAGGGCCGGGGAGAGACC. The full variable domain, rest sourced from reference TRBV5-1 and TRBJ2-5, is KAGVTQTPRYLIKTRGQQVTLSCSPISGHRSVSWYQQTPGQGLQFLFEYFSETQRNKGNFPGRFSGRQFSNSRSEMNVSTLELGDSALYLCASSPSEGRGETQYFGPGTRLLVL.

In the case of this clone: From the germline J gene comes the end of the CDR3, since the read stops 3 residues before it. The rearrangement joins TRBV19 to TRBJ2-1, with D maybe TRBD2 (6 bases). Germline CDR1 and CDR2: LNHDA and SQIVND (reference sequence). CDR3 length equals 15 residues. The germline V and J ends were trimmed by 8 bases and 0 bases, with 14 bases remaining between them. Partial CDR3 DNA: TGTGCCAGTTGTACTAGCACCAGCTCCTACAATGAG. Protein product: CASCTSTSSYNE. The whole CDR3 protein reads CASCTSTSSYNEQFF.

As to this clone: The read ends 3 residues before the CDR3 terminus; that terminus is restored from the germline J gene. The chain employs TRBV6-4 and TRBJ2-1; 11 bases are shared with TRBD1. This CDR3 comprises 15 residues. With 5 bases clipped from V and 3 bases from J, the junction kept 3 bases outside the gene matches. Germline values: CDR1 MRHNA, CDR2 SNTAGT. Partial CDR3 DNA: TGTGCCAGCAGTCCGGGACAGGGGGACTACAATGAG. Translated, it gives CASSPGQGDYNE. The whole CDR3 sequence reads CASSPGQGDYNEQFF.

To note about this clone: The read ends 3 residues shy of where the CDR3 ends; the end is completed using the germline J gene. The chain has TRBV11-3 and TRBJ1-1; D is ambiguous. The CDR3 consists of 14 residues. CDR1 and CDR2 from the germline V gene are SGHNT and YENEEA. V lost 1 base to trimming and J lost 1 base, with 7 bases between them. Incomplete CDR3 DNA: TGTGCCAGCAGCTTAGTTGCAGGGAACACTGAA. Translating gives CASSLVAGNTE. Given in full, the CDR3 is CASSLVAGNTEAFF. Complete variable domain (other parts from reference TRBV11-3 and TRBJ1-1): EAGVVQSPRYKIIEKKQPVAFWCNPISGHNTLYWYLQNLGQGPELLIRYENEEAVDDSQLPKDRFSAERLKGVDSTLKIQPAELGDSAVYLCASSLVAGNTEAFFGQGTRLTVV.

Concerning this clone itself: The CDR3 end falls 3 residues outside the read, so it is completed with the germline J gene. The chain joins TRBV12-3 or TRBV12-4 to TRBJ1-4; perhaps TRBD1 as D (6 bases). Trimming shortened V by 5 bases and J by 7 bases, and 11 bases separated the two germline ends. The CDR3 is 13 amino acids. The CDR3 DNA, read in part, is TGTGCCAGCAGTCTTATCAGGGGTGAAAAA. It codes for CASSLIRGEK. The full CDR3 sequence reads CASSLIRGEKLFF.

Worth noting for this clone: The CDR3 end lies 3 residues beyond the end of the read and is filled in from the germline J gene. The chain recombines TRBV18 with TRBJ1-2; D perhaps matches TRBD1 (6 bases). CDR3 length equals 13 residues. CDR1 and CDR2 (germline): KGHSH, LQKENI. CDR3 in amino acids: CASSLHRAYGYTF. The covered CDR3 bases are TGTGCCAGCTCACTACACAGGGCCTACGGG.

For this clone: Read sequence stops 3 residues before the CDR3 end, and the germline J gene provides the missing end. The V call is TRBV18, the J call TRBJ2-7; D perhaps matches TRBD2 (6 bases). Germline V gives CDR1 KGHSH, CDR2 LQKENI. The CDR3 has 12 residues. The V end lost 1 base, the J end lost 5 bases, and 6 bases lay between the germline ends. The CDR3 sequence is CASSPRGDEQYF. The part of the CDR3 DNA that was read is TGTGCCAGCTCACCACGGGGGGACGAG.

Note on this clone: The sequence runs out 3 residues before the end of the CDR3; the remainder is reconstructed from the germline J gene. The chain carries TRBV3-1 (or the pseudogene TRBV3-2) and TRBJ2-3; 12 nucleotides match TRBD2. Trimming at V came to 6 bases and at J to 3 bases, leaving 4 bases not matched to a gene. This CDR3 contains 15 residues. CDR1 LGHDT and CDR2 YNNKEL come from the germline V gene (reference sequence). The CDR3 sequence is CASRLTSGSTDTQYF. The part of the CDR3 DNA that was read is TGTGCCAGCAGATTGACTAGCGGGAGTACAGATACG.

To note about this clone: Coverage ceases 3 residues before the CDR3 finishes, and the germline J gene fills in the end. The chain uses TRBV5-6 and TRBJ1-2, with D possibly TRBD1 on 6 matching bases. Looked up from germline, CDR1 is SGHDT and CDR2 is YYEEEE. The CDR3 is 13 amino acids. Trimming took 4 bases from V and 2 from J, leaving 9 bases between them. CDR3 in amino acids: CASSTDSNYGYTF. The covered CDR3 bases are TGTGCCAGCAGCACGGACAGCAACTATGGC.

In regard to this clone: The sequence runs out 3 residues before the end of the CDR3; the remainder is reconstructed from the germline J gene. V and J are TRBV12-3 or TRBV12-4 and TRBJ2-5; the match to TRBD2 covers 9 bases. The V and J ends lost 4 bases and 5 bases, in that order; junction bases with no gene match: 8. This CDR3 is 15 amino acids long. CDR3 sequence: CASSYRREGDETQYF. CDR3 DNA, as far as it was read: TGTGCCAGCAGTTATAGGCGGGAGGGAGATGAGACC.

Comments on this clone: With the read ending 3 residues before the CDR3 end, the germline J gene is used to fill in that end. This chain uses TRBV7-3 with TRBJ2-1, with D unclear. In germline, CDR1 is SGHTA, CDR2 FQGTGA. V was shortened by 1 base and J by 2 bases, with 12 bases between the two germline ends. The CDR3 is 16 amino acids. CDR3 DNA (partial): TGTGCCAGCAGCTTAAGTACTACCAACACCTACAATGAG. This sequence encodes CASSLSTTNTYNE. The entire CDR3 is CASSLSTTNTYNEQFF.

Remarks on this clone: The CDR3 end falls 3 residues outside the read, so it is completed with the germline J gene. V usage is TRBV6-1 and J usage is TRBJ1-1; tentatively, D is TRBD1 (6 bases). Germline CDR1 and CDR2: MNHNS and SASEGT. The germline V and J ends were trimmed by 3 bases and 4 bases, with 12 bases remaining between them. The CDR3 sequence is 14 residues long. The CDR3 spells CASSDRGWTTEAFF. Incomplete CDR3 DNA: TGTGCCAGCAGTGACAGGGGATGGACCACTGAA.

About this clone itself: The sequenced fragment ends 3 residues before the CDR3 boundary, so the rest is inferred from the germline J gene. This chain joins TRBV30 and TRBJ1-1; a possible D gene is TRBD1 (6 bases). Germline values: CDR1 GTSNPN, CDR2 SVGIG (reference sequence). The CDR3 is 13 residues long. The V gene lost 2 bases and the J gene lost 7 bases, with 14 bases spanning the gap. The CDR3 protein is CAWSNRELGEAFF. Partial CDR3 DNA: TGTGCCTGGAGTAACAGGGAATTGGGTGAA.

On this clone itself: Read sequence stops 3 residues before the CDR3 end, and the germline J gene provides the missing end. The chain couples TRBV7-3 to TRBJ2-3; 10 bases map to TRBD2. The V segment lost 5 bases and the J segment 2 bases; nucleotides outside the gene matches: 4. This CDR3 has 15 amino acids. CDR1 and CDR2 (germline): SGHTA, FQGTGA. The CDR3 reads CASSPGLADTDTQYF. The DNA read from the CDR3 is TGTGCCAGCAGCCCCGGACTAGCGGACACAGATACG. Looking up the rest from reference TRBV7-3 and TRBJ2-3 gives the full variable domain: GAGVSQTPSNKVTEKGKYVELRCDPISGHTALYWYRQSLGQGPEFLIYFQGTGAADDSGLPNDRFFAVRPEGSVSTLKIQRTERGDSAVYLCASSPGLADTDTQYFGPGTRLTVL.

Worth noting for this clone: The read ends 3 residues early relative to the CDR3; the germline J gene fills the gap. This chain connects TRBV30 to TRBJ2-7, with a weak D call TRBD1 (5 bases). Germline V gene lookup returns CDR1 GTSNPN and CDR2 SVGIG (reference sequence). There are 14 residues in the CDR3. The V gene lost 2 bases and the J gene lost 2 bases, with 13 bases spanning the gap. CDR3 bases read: TGTGCCTGGAGTAAGGCAGGGTCTCCCTACGAG. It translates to CAWSKAGSPYE. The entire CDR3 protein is CAWSKAGSPYEQYF.

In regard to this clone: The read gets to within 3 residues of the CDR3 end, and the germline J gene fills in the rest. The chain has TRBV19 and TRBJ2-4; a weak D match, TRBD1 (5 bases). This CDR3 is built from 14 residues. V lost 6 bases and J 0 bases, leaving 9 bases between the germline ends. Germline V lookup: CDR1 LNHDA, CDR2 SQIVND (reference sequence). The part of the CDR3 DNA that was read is TGTGCCAGTAGACAGGAGCTAGCCAAAAACATT. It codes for CASRQELAKNI. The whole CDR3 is CASRQELAKNIQYF.

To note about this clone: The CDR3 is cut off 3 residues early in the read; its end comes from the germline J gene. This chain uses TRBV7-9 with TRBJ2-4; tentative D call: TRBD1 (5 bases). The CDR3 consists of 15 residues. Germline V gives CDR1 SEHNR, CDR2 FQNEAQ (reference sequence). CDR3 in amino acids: CASSLAGAINYGQYF. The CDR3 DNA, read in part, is TGTGCCAGCAGCTTAGCAGGGGCGATTAACTATGGT.

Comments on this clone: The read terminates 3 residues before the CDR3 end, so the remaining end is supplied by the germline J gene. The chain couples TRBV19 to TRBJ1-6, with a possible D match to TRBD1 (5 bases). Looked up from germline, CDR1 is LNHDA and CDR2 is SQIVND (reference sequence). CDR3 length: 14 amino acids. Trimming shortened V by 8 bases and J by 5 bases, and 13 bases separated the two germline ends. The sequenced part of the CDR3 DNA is TGTGCCAGTGGCTTTACAGGACATAATTCACCC. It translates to CASGFTGHNSP. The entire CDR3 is CASGFTGHNSPLHF.

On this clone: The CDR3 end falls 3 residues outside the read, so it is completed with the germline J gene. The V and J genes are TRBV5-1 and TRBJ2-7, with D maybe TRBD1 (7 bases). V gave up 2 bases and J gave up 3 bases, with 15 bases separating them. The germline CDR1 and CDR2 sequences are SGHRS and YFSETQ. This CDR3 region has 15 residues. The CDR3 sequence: CASSLQTGRFYEQYF. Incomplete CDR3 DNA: TGCGCCAGCAGCTTACAGACAGGGAGGTTCTACGAG.

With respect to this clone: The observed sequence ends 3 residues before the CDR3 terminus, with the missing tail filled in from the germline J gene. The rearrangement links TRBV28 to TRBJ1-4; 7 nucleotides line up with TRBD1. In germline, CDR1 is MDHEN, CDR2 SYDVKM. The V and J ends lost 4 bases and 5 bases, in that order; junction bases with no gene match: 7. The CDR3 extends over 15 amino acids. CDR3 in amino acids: CASSSPGQPNEKLFF. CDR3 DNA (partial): TGTGCCAGCAGTTCCCCGGGACAGCCAAATGAAAAA.

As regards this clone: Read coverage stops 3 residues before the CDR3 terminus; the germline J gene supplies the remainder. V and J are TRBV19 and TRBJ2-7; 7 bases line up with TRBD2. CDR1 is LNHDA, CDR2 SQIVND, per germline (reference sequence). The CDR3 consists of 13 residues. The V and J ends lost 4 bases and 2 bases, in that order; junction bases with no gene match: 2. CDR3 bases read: TGTGCCAGTAGTAGCGGGGGACCCTACGAG. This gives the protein CASSSGGPYE. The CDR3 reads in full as CASSSGGPYEQYF.

The CDR3 protein is CAWSTGEDTEAFF. Partial CDR3 DNA: TGTGCCTGGAGTACAGGGGAGGACACTGAA. The chain recombines TRBV30 with TRBJ1-1, with 7 bases aligning to TRBD1. The read terminates 3 residues before the CDR3 end, so the remaining end is supplied by the germline J gene. V shed 2 bases and J 3 bases; nucleotides not matched to a gene: 3. From germline, CDR1 is GTSNPN and CDR2 SVGIG (reference sequence). The CDR3 length is 13 residues. Filled out from reference TRBV30 and TRBJ1-1, the complete variable domain reads SQTIHQWPATLVQPVGSPLSLECTVEGTSNPNLYWYRQAAGRGLQLLFYSVGIGQISSEVPQNLSASRPQDRQFILSSKKLLLSDSGFYLCAWSTGEDTEAFFGQGTRLTVV.

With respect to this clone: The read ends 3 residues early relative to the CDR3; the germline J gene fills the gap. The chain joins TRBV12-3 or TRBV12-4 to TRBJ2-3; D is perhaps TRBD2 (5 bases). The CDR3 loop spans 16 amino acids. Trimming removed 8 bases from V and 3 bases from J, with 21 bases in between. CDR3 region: CASQGSGAQGTDTQYF. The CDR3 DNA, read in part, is TGTGCCAGCCAAGGCAGCGGCGCACAAGGGACAGATACG.

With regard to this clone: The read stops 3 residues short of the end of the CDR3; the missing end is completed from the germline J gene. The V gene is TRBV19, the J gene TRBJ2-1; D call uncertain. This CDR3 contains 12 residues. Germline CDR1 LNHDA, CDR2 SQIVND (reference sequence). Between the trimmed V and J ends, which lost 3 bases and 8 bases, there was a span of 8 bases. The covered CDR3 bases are TGTGCCAGTAGTATCCCCCCCGATGAG. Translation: CASSIPPDE. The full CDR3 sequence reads CASSIPPDEQFF.

The CDR3 here is CATSRSRGQGESPQYF. CDR3 DNA, as far as it was read: TGTGCCACCAGCAGATCGAGGGGACAGGGAGAAAGTCCG. The rearrangement joins TRBV15 to TRBJ2-3; TRBD1 matches at 9 bases. Read data end 3 residues before the CDR3 end; the end is taken from the germline J gene. The CDR3 runs 16 residues. Germline CDR1 and CDR2: LNHNV and YYDKDF (reference sequence).